This T cell receptor (beta chain) was sequenced for a study of cytomegalovirus exposure and HLA in healthy donors. Study findings and constraints: The sole available immune exposure information was CMV serostatus. As a later analysis showed, a missense DCLRE1C variant was linked to trimming of TCR beta V- and J-genes.

Notes on this clone: Its matching antigen is unknown.

PCR amplification relied on 60 Vbeta primers (plus 13 Jbeta primers). Using immunoSEQ multiplex PCR, the repertoire was profiled, and TCRdb retains in-frame clones only, with some absent. The sample lists about 160,000 clones, around 64% seen once, with over 2.5% in the top ten. Germline lookup yields CDR1 SQVTM and CDR2 ANQGSEA. The V end was cut by 6 bases, the J end by 0 bases, with 12 bases between. This CDR3 has 13 amino acids. Sequences were obtained from PBMCs. This TCR was sampled from a woman aged 25 to 39 in good health and CMV-seronegative. The chain uses TRBV29-1 and TRBJ2-7, with D possibly being TRBD1 (6 bases). CDR3 sequence: CSVVDRSSYEQYF. The CDR3 DNA follows: TGCAGCGTCGTCGACAGGAGCTCCTACGAGCAGTACTTC.